The 28 T cell receptor beta chains given below trace back to one sample, sequenced in a study of T-cell reconstitution after alpha-beta-depleted transplantation in children. TCRbeta library construction was performed incorporating unique molecular identifiers. One entry per CDR3 protein results from TCRdb running MiXCR on the PCR reads. Here the sample spans approximately 390,000 distinct CDR3 sequences, under 13% being singletons. Sequencing used PBMCs from the stem cell graft donor, obtained from the stem cell graft. Every receptor here comes from a human donor who donated a stem cell graft to a child with acute myeloid leukemia.

The chain couples TRBV2 to TRBJ1-5, with TRBD1 as a possible D gene (6 bases). V lost 4 bases to trimming and J lost 7 bases, with 14 bases between them. From germline, CDR1 is SNHLY and CDR2 FYNNEI. This CDR3 contains 14 residues. As DNA, the CDR3 is TGTGCCAGCAGTGCAACAGGGTCAGGGCAGCCCCAGCATTTT. This translates into CASSATGSGQPQHF.

The V gene is TRBV5-1, the J gene TRBJ1-1; no clear D. CDR1 SGHRS and CDR2 YFSETQ come from the germline V gene. The CDR3 contains 15 residues. Trimming shortened V by 1 base and J by 0 bases, and 10 bases separated the two germline ends. The CDR3 DNA reads TGCGCCAGCAGCTTGAGCCGGTTCATGAACACTGAAGCTTTCTTT. As protein: CASSLSRFMNTEAFF.

This clonotype appeared a few times. V usage is TRBV7-6 and J usage is TRBJ2-1; 7 bases are a match to TRBD1. Trimming at V came to 1 base and at J to 8 bases, leaving 2 bases not matched to a gene. The CDR3 is 13 amino acids. Germline V CDR1 and CDR2: SGHVS, FNYEAQ. The CDR3 region is CASSLGGQYEQFF. The CDR3, as DNA: TGTGCCAGCAGCTTAGGGGGACAGTATGAGCAGTTCTTC.

This clonotype was picked up a small number of times. The chain recombines TRBV6-5 with TRBJ2-1, with D unclear. V was pared by 0 bases and J by 4 bases, with 10 bases between. From germline, CDR1 is MNHEY and CDR2 SVGAGI. The CDR3 length is 15 residues. The CDR3 is CASSYSGALYNEQFF. As DNA, the CDR3 is TGTGCCAGCAGTTACTCCGGCGCACTTTACAATGAGCAGTTCTTC.

The chain recombines TRBV7-2 with TRBJ2-1, with TRBD2 as a possible D gene (5 bases). CDR1 is SGHTA, CDR2 FQGNSA, per germline. The CDR3 contains 16 residues. V lost 0 bases, J lost 7 bases, and 16 bases lay in between. CDR3 loop: CASSLAGPVTGNEQFF. The DNA for the CDR3 is TGTGCCAGCAGCTTAGCAGGCCCAGTTACGGGGAATGAGCAGTTCTTC. The full variable domain, completed using reference TRBV7-2 and TRBJ2-1, is GAGVSQSPSNKVTEKGKDVELRCDPISGHTALYWYRQSLGQGLEFLIYFQGNSAPDKSGLPSDRFSAERTGGSVSTLTIQRTQQEDSAVYLCASSLAGPVTGNEQFFGPGTRLTVL.

This clonotype came up many times. The chain employs TRBV10-3 and TRBJ2-3; the D gene is possibly TRBD1 (6 bases). Germline assignment: CDR1 ENHRY and CDR2 SYGVKD. CDR3 length equals 16 residues. The V end lost 9 bases, the J end lost 1 base, and 20 bases lay between the germline ends. The CDR3 protein is CAIQTGTPTGTDTQYF. The CDR3 DNA reads as TGTGCCATTCAGACCGGGACACCGACGGGCACAGATACGCAGTATTTT.

The chain joins TRBV20-1 to TRBJ1-2; perhaps TRBD1 as D (5 bases). The germline V gene has CDR1 DFQATT and CDR2 SNEGSKA (reference sequence). The V and J ends lost 1 base and 2 bases respectively, with 11 bases between them. This CDR3 is 14 amino acids long. This CDR3 is CSARGGVPNYGYTF. As DNA, the CDR3 is TGCAGTGCTAGAGGGGGGGTCCCCAACTATGGCTACACCTTC.

This clonotype occurred a few times. The V gene is TRBV12-3 or TRBV12-4, the J gene TRBJ2-1, with unresolved D. V dropped 0 bases and J dropped 3 bases, with 12 bases sitting between them. The CDR3 covers 16 residues. DNA of the CDR3: TGTGCCAGCAGTTTAGCTCCCTTGGGGAACTACAATGAGCAGTTCTTC. It is translated as CASSLAPLGNYNEQFF.

This clonotype was seen ten or more times. J is TRBJ2-4 and V is TRBV27, with TRBD1 identical over 7 bases. V shed 5 bases, J shed 8 bases, and the junction held 12 bases outside the gene matches. The CDR3 is made up of 15 amino acids. Per germline, CDR1 MNHEY and CDR2 SMNVEV (reference sequence). For the CDR3, the DNA is TGTGCCAGCAGTGAATACAGGGGCCCCGGCGACATTCAGTACTTC. This gives the protein CASSEYRGPGDIQYF.

This clonotype was counted only a few times. The chain is built from TRBV3-1 and TRBJ2-5, with 8 bases identical to TRBD1. There are 14 residues in the CDR3. CDR1 and CDR2 (germline): LGHDT, YNNKEL (reference sequence). Unmatched junction bases numbered 3, after V lost 2 bases and J lost 4 bases. Here the CDR3 reads CASSQQQGVETQYF. The CDR3 nucleotides are TGTGCCAGCAGCCAACAACAGGGGGTAGAGACCCAGTACTTC.

The genes are TRBV30 and TRBJ1-2; 7 positions match TRBD1. Trimming removed 0 bases from V and 3 bases from J; junction bases left unmatched: 4. The germline V gene encodes CDR1 GTSNPN and CDR2 SVGIG (reference sequence). The length of the CDR3 is 14 residues. The CDR3 DNA is TGTGCCTGGAGTGTAGGGGGCGGATACTATGGCTACACCTTC. Translated, it gives CAWSVGGGYYGYTF.

The chain has TRBV12-3 or TRBV12-4 and TRBJ2-4; D is unresolved. The CDR3 has 14 amino acids. Trimming removed 1 base at V and 11 bases at J, with 15 bases between. CDR3 nucleotides: TGTGCCAGCAGTTTAGGGAGTTCGGCCCGATTTCAGTACTTC. Translated: CASSLGSSARFQYF.

This clonotype was seen only a few times. The chain is built from TRBV4-1 and TRBJ2-7; D ambiguous. CDR3 size: 14 residues. Per germline, CDR1 MGHRA and CDR2 YSYEKL. V lost 5 bases and J 4 bases, leaving 15 bases between the germline ends. The CDR3 region is CASSKDGPGYEQYF. Here the CDR3 DNA reads TGCGCCAGCAGCAAGGACGGACCGGGTTACGAGCAGTACTTC.

The sample holds many counts of this clonotype. The chain links TRBV15 to TRBJ2-2; D not resolved. CDR1 is LNHNV, CDR2 YYDKDF, per germline (reference sequence). The CDR3 loop spans 13 amino acids. The V gene lost 5 bases and the J gene lost 6 bases, with 10 bases spanning the gap. This chain's CDR3 is CATSSRFAGELFF. CDR3 DNA: TGTGCCACCAGCTCTAGGTTTGCCGGGGAGCTGTTTTTT. The full variable domain, with the rest looked up from reference TRBV15 and TRBJ2-2, is DAMVIQNPRYQVTQFGKPVTLSCSQTLNHNVMYWYQQKSSQAPKLLFHYYDKDFNNEADTPDNFQSRRPNTSFCFLDIRSPGLGDTAMYLCATSSRFAGELFFGEGSRLTVL.

This clonotype turned up a few times. J is TRBJ2-5 and V is TRBV9; D call uncertain. Germline-derived CDR1 and CDR2 are SGDLS and YYNGEE. The CDR3 sequence is 15 residues long. V was pared by 0 bases and J by 2 bases, with 11 bases between. The CDR3 coding sequence is TGTGCCAGCAGCGTAGATTTTCGCAGTCAAGAGACCCAGTACTTC. Translation: CASSVDFRSQETQYF.

This clonotype was detected ten times or more. The rearrangement uses TRBV20-1 and TRBJ1-5; tentatively, D is TRBD1 (5 bases). V was shortened by 2 bases and J by 7 bases, with 12 bases between the two germline ends. The CDR3 runs to 13 residues. The germline CDR1 and CDR2 sequences are DFQATT and SNEGSKA (reference sequence). The CDR3 bases are TGCAGTGCTAGAACCCCAGGGTACCAGCCCCAGCATTTT. It specifies CSARTPGYQPQHF.

This clonotype has only a few counts. The J gene is TRBJ2-1, the V gene TRBV6-5, with 7 bases lining up with TRBD1. From germline, CDR1 is MNHEY and CDR2 SVGAGI. The CDR3 runs to 11 residues. V was clipped by 4 bases and J by 15 bases; unmatched bases: 6. CDR3 sequence reads: CASSSGTVTFF. Written as DNA, the CDR3 is TGTGCCAGCAGTTCCGGGACAGTGACGTTCTTC.

V is TRBV5-1 and J is TRBJ2-5; TRBD2 agrees at 7 bases. Germline V lookup: CDR1 SGHRS, CDR2 YFSETQ. The CDR3 runs 14 residues. V lost 4 bases and J lost 1; bases outside the gene matches: 4. CDR3 region: CASSPTSAQETQYF. As DNA, the CDR3 is TGCGCCAGCAGCCCCACTAGCGCCCAAGAGACCCAGTACTTC.

This clonotype was detected ten times or more. The genes are TRBV12-3 or TRBV12-4 and TRBJ2-7; 9 nucleotides match TRBD1. The V segment lost 8 bases and the J segment 6 bases; nucleotides outside the gene matches: 8. The CDR3 consists of 13 residues. CDR3 sequence: CASGGTGSFEQYF. The CDR3 DNA reads as TGTGCCAGCGGCGGGACAGGGTCTTTCGAGCAGTACTTC.

J is TRBJ2-3 and V is TRBV6-1; the D call may be TRBD1 or TRBD2 (7 bases each). Germline V gene lookup returns CDR1 MNHNS and CDR2 SASEGT. V lost 5 bases and J lost 4, with 13 bases in between. This CDR3 has 14 residues. The CDR3 sequence is CASSQQGRADTQYF. DNA of the CDR3: TGTGCCAGCAGTCAACAGGGGAGGGCAGATACGCAGTATTTT.

In DNA form, the CDR3 reads TGTGCCAGCAGAGAGATCACAGATACGCAGTATTTT. It codes for CASREITDTQYF. V and J are TRBV7-2 and TRBJ2-3; D gene uncertain. V lost 6 bases and J 2 bases, leaving 6 bases between the germline ends. This CDR3 comprises 12 residues. CDR1 and CDR2 (germline): SGHTA, FQGNSA.

This clonotype was recorded at least ten times. This chain connects TRBV29-1 to TRBJ1-1, with D uncertain. Germline V gene lookup returns CDR1 SQVTM and CDR2 ANQGSEA. The CDR3 extends over 13 amino acids. The CDR3: CTSRETANTEAFF. CDR3 sequence (DNA): TGCACCTCTCGGGAGACGGCGAACACTGAAGCTTTCTTT.

A few counts support this clonotype. This chain joins TRBV20-1 and TRBJ2-1; D perhaps matches TRBD2 (6 bases). V lost 7 bases and J lost 8, with 21 bases in between. Germline V gene lookup returns CDR1 DFQATT and CDR2 SNEGSKA (reference sequence). This CDR3 region has 14 residues. CDR3 sequence: CSGRDSRGRDEQFF. The DNA of the CDR3 is TGCAGTGGACGGGACTCTCGAGGCAGGGATGAGCAGTTCTTC.

This chain connects TRBV9 to TRBJ1-6; D gene uncertain. Germline loops: CDR1 SGDLS, CDR2 YYNGEE. The V and J ends lost 0 bases and 10 bases respectively, with 8 bases between them. The CDR3 consists of 13 residues. In DNA, the CDR3 is TGTGCCAGCAGCGTAGAGCTGGTATCACCCCTCCACTTT. Its translation: CASSVELVSPLHF.

The table lists this clonotype with a few counts. CDR3 sequence (DNA): TGTGCCAGCAGTTTAGGGTTGGGGGAGGACAGTTACAATGAGCAGTTCTTC. The encoded protein is CASSLGLGEDSYNEQFF. The chain has TRBV12-3 or TRBV12-4 and TRBJ2-1; D may be TRBD1 or TRBD2 (6 bases each). Trimming removed 1 base at V and 4 bases at J, with 17 bases between. The CDR3 length is 17 residues.

This clonotype was detected a few times. The chain carries TRBV20-1 and TRBJ2-5; a weak D match, TRBD2 (5 bases). The CDR3 length is 14 residues. The V end lost 0 bases, the J end lost 5 bases, and 13 bases lay between the germline ends. Germline V CDR1 and CDR2: DFQATT, SNEGSKA (reference sequence). The CDR3 sequence is CSARDSRGAETQYF. The CDR3 DNA reads TGCAGTGCTAGAGACAGCCGGGGTGCGGAGACCCAGTACTTC.

In its sample, this clonotype was seen a few times. The CDR3 coding sequence is TGCAGTGCTACCGGCCCTAGCTCCTACGAGCAGTACTTC. Its protein is CSATGPSSYEQYF. The chain carries TRBV20-1 and TRBJ2-7; D unresolved. The CDR3 loop spans 13 amino acids. Trimming pared 4 bases from V and 0 bases from J, leaving 10 bases between. Germline V gives CDR1 DFQATT, CDR2 SNEGSKA (reference sequence).

This clonotype appeared many times. The rearrangement links TRBV6-2 or TRBV6-3 to TRBJ1-5; no reliable D call. Per germline, CDR1 MNHEY and CDR2 SVGEGT. The CDR3 covers 17 residues. V lost 6 bases to trimming and J lost 0 bases, with 18 bases between them. The CDR3 bases are TGTGCCAGCAGCCCAGATTACTTGAGACATAGCAATCAGCCCCAGCATTTT. Its protein product is CASSPDYLRHSNQPQHF.